This entry features one TCR beta chain sequence. Its cognate antigen is unknown. TCRdb reprocessed the 5' RACE reads via MiXCR and lists one record per CDR3 protein. Here the sample spans about 280,000 distinct CDR3 sequences, 7.5% to 9.5% being singletons. This specimen comes from a study of T-cell memory formation after mild COVID-19. Study-wide context: TCR clusters were mostly confined to one donor each.

V lost 3 bases to trimming and J lost 8 bases, with 14 bases between them. Germline-derived CDR1 and CDR2 are KGHSH and LQKENI. CDR3 length: 14 residues. General study points: Some responding clones appeared in pre-infection memory, suggesting cross-reactive memory joined. A second wave expanding day 15 to 37 was CD4+-biased; contracting clones were balanced.

This clonotype was obtained from a man between 18 and 29 years old who had mild COVID-19 (a few samples of this study predate the infection). Cell type and time point are not known. The sample comprised PBMCs or a T cell subset sorted from them (not recorded which). J is TRBJ2-1 and V is TRBV18, with D tentatively TRBD2 (6 bases). The CDR3, as DNA: TGTGCCAGCTCACCGGACTACTTCAGGGATGAGCAGTTCTTC. Protein product: CASSPDYFRDEQFF. Full variable domain (outside the CDR3, taken from reference TRBV18 and TRBJ2-1): NAGVMQNPRHLVRRRGQEARLRCSPMKGHSHVYWYRQLPEEGLKFMVYLQKENIIDESGMPKERFSAEFPKEGPSILRIQQVVRGDSAAYFCASSPDYFRDEQFFGPGTRLTVL.